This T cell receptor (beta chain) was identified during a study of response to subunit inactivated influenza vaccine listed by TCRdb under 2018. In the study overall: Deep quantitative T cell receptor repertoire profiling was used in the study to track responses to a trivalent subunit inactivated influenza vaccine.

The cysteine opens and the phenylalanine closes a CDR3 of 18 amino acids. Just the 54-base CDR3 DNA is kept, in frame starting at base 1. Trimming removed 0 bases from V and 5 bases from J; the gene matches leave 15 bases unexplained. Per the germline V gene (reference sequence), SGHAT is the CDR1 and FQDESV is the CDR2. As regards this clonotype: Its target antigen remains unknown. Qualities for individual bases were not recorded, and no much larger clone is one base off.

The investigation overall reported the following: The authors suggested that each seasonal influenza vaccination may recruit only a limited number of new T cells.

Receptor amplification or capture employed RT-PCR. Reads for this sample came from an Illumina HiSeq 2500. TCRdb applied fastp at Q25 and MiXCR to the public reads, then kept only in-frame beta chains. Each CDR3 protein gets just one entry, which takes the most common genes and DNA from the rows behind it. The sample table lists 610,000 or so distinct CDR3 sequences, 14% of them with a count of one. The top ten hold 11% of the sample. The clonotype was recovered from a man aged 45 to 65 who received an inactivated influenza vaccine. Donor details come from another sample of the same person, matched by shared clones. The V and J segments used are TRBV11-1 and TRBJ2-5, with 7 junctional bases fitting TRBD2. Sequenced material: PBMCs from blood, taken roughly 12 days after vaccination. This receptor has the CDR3 CASSLATSTLARGETQYF. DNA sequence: TGTGCCAGCAGCTTAGCCACTTCCACACTAGCGAGAGGGGAGACCCAGTACTTC.